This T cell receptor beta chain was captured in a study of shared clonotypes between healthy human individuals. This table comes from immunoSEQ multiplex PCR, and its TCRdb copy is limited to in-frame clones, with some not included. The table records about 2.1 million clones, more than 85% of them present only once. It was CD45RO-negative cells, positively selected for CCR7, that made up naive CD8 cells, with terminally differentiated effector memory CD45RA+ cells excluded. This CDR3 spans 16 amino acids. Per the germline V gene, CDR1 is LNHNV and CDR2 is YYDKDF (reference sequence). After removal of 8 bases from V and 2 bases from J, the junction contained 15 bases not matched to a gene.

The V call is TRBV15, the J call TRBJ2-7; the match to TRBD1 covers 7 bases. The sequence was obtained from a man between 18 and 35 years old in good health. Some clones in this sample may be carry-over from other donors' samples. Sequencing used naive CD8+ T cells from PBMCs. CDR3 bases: TGTGCCACCTCCCCGGTTGGGGGACAGTTACCCTACGAGCAGTACTTC. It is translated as CATSPVGGQLPYEQYF.